This TCR beta chain derives from a study of T cells after yellow fever vaccination. Many counts were recorded for this clonotype. No antigen is known for it. From germline, CDR1 is SGHRS and CDR2 YFSETQ. The CDR3 length is 15 residues. With 4 bases clipped from V and 2 bases from J, the junction kept 8 bases outside the gene matches. Regarding the study as a whole: Most clones from primary vaccination were detected again post-booster (around 95% CD4, 88% CD8). Though it reached lower strength, the secondary response hit its peak faster, day 5 versus 15.

Making TCR cDNA involved 5'RACE template switching, which added UMIs and a universal primer site. MiXCR was run by TCRdb on the 5' RACE reads, yielding one entry per CDR3 protein. The sample shows around 310,000 distinct CDR3 sequences, 4% of them seen only once. V usage is TRBV5-1 and J usage is TRBJ2-5; the match to TRBD1 covers 7 bases. This sequence was found in a man aged 18-30 years who received the YFV17D yellow fever vaccine. The starting material was PBMCs, obtained 5 days after the yellow fever booster vaccination. CDR3 loop: CASSRDSRGQETQYF. Here the CDR3 DNA reads TGCGCCAGCAGCCGGGACAGTCGGGGTCAAGAGACCCAGTACTTC.